The 15 T cell receptor beta chains given below trace back to one sample, sequenced in a study of shared clonotypes between healthy human individuals. It was CD45RO-negative cells, positively selected for CCR7, that made up naive CD8 cells, with terminally differentiated effector memory CD45RA+ cells excluded. The assay was immunoSEQ multiplex PCR, and TCRdb's table has in-frame clones only and misses some. Here the sample spans 2 million or so clones, about 95% being singletons. Sequenced sample: naive CD8+ T cells sorted from blood. These receptors were taken from a man younger than 35 in good health.

This chain's CDR3 is CAISHGGSSTDTQYF. The CDR3 region has the DNA TGTGCCATCAGTCACGGGGGCTCGAGCACAGATACGCAGTATTTT. The genes are TRBV10-3 and TRBJ2-3; D possibly matches TRBD1 or TRBD2 (6 bases each). Per the germline V gene, CDR1 is ENHRY and CDR2 is SYGVKD. V shed 5 bases and J shed 0 bases, with 12 bases lying between them. The CDR3 covers 15 residues.

J is TRBJ1-6 and V is TRBV9, with D unresolved. The CDR3 extends over 11 amino acids. V was shortened by 6 bases and J by 10 bases, with 8 bases between the two germline ends. Germline assignment: CDR1 SGDLS and CDR2 YYNGEE. The CDR3 is CASKTPSPLHF. In DNA, the CDR3 is TGTGCCAGCAAAACACCATCACCCCTCCACTTT.

The rearrangement uses TRBV6-5 and TRBJ2-1; possibly TRBD2 for D (6 bases). The CDR3 loop spans 16 amino acids. Germline CDR1 and CDR2: MNHEY and SVGAGI. Trimming shortened V by 0 bases and J by 0 bases, and 9 bases separated the two germline ends. The CDR3 DNA sequence: TGTGCCAGCAGTTACTCGTGGGACTTCTCCTACAATGAGCAGTTCTTC. Amino acid sequence: CASSYSWDFSYNEQFF.

A note on this clone: This same CDR3 is encoded by further DNA sequences in the sample. This chain links TRBV7-8 with TRBJ2-5; D unclear. The CDR3 consists of 12 residues. CDR1 is SGHVS and CDR2 is FQNEAQ in the germline V gene. Trimming took 0 bases from V and 3 from J, leaving 2 bases between them. The CDR3 here is CASSLAEETQYF. CDR3 coding DNA: TGTGCCAGCAGCTTAGCTGAAGAGACCCAGTACTTC.

This chain links TRBV27 with TRBJ1-4; tentative D call: TRBD1 (5 bases). CDR3 length: 16 residues. Germline V gene data show CDR1 as MNHEY and CDR2 as SMNVEV (reference sequence). The V and J ends lost 0 bases and 5 bases respectively, with 13 bases between them. The CDR3 spells CASSLSGGTENEKLFF. The CDR3, as DNA: TGTGCCAGCAGTTTATCGGGTGGGACCGAGAATGAAAAACTGTTTTTT.

This clone came up once. The V call is TRBV27, the J call TRBJ2-7; TRBD1 or TRBD2 may be the D gene (5 bases each). V dropped 2 bases and J dropped 1 base, with 12 bases sitting between them. The CDR3 totals 15 residues. Germline V gives CDR1 MNHEY, CDR2 SMNVEV (reference sequence). DNA of the CDR3: TGTGCCAGCAGTTTAGGGACGGGTGAATCCTACGAGCAGTACTTC. Its protein is CASSLGTGESYEQYF.

The rearrangement joins TRBV11-2 to TRBJ2-5, with 8 bases aligning to TRBD2. Trimming cost V 4 bases and J 3 bases; bases outside gene matches: 1. Germline CDR1 SGHAT, CDR2 FQNNGV. This CDR3 is 13 amino acids long. The DNA for the CDR3 is TGTGCCAGCAGCTATAGCGGGGAAGAGACCCAGTACTTC. Its protein product is CASSYSGEETQYF.

V usage is TRBV7-9 and J usage is TRBJ2-7, with D unresolved. V lost 0 bases and J lost 6, with 12 bases in between. Germline V gene data show CDR1 as SEHNR and CDR2 as FQNEAQ (reference sequence). CDR3 length equals 14 residues. The CDR3 region is CASSLADGFGEQYF. The CDR3 nucleotides read TGTGCCAGCAGCTTAGCCGACGGTTTCGGCGAGCAGTACTTC.

The chain combines TRBV6-1 with TRBJ1-3; no clear D. The length of the CDR3 is 16 residues. Germline CDR1 is MNHNS and CDR2 is SASEGT. V was pared by 2 bases and J by 4 bases, with 15 bases between. The CDR3 loop reads CASSESAVSGGNTIYF. The CDR3 region has the DNA TGTGCCAGCAGTGAATCTGCCGTTTCAGGAGGAAACACCATATATTTT.

The chain couples TRBV28 to TRBJ1-2; no clear D gene. This CDR3 region has 13 residues. Trimming removed 9 bases at V and 3 bases at J, with 14 bases between. Germline V gene data show CDR1 as MDHEN and CDR2 as SYDVKM. The CDR3 region has the DNA TGTGCCAGTATCGACCCGGGTGACTATGGCTACACCTTC. Translation gives CASIDPGDYGYTF.

The V call is TRBV15, the J call TRBJ2-1, with a weak D call TRBD2 (6 bases). V lost 3 bases, J lost 6 bases, and 12 bases lay in between. This CDR3 is built from 14 residues. Per germline, CDR1 LNHNV and CDR2 YYDKDF (reference sequence). CDR3 region: CATSSLGLSNEQFF. Written as DNA, the CDR3 is TGTGCCACCAGCAGCTTGGGACTCTCCAATGAGCAGTTCTTC.

Only one count was recorded for this clone. The rearrangement links TRBV6-6 to TRBJ2-3; 10 positions match TRBD1. V shed 2 bases, J shed 5 bases, and the junction held 4 bases outside the gene matches. CDR1 and CDR2 (germline): MNHNY, SVGAGI (reference sequence). This CDR3 has 15 amino acids. In DNA, the CDR3 is TGTGCCAGCAGTTACGCAGGGACAGGGGAAGATACGCAGTATTTT. Translating it yields CASSYAGTGEDTQYF.

J is TRBJ1-1 and V is TRBV7-9, with 7 positions matching TRBD1. With V trimmed by 0 bases and J by 0 bases, 7 bases remained unmatched. CDR3 length: 17 residues. The V gene's germline CDR1 is SEHNR and CDR2 FQNEAQ (reference sequence). For the CDR3, the DNA is TGTGCCAGCAGCTTAGCTTCACAGGGGTTTATGAACACTGAAGCTTTCTTT. It yields the protein CASSLASQGFMNTEAFF.

This chain links TRBV27 with TRBJ1-1; TRBD1 aligns across 9 bases. Trimming removed 2 bases from V and 7 bases from J; junction bases left unmatched: 5. The CDR3 spans 14 residues. The germline gives CDR1 MNHEY, CDR2 SMNVEV (reference sequence). CDR3 DNA sequence: TGTGCCAGCAGTTTACAAACAGGGGGCTTTGAAGCTTTCTTT. This encodes CASSLQTGGFEAFF.

The chain couples TRBV7-6 to TRBJ2-7, with D maybe TRBD2 (6 bases). CDR1 and CDR2 from the germline V gene are SGHVS and FNYEAQ. This CDR3 has 14 amino acids. V shed 3 bases and J shed 2 bases, with 11 bases lying between them. The chain's CDR3 is CASSLTRNPYEQYF. CDR3 DNA: TGTGCCAGCAGCTTGACTAGAAATCCCTACGAGCAGTACTTC. The complete variable domain, with remaining parts taken from reference TRBV7-6 and TRBJ2-7, reads GAGVSQSPRYKVTKRGQDVALRCDPISGHVSLYWYRQALGQGPEFLTYFNYEAQQDKSGLPNDRFSAERPEGSISTLTIQRTEQRDSAMYRCASSLTRNPYEQYFGPGTRLTVT.